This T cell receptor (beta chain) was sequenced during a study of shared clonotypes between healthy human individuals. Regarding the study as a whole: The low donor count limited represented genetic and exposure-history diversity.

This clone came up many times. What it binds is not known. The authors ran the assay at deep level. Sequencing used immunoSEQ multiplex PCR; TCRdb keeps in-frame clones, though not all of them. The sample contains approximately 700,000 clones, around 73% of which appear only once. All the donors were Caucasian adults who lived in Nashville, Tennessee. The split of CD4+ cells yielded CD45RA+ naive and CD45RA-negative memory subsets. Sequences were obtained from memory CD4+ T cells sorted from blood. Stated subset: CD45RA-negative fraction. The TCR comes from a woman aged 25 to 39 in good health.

As DNA, the CDR3 is TGTGCCAGCAGCCCGGGACAGGGGGCGAGCTACACCTTC. It is translated as CASSPGQGASYTF. V usage is TRBV7-8 and J usage is TRBJ1-2; 12 positions agree with TRBD1. Germline V gene lookup returns CDR1 SGHVS and CDR2 FQNEAQ. The V and J ends lost 5 bases and 9 bases, in that order; junction bases with no gene match: 4. The CDR3 is 13 amino acids.